A single sample is the source of the 28 T cell receptor beta chains below, sequenced in a study of T cell responses to AZD1222 COVID-19 vaccine. Only in-frame clones appear in the TCRdb table, and some are missing; sequencing was by immunoSEQ multiplex PCR. The sample gives around 99,000 clones, roughly nine tenths of which show up once; 8% to 9.5% is in the top ten. The sample was peripheral blood, taken 28 days after the second AZD1222 dose. The receptor source for this set is an adult who received the AZD1222 COVID-19 vaccine.

The DNA for the CDR3 is TGTGCCAGCAGTCGGCGCCTAGCGGGAGAGAACAATGAGCAGTTCTTC. The encoded protein is CASSRRLAGENNEQFF. The rearrangement links TRBV27 to TRBJ2-1; 10 bases are a match to TRBD2. There are 16 residues in the CDR3. CDR1 MNHEY and CDR2 SMNVEV come from the germline V gene (reference sequence). J gave up 5 bases and V 5 bases, and 9 bases lay outside the gene matches.

J is TRBJ2-7 and V is TRBV14, with 11 positions matching TRBD2. CDR3 size: 18 residues. With V trimmed by 1 base and J by 2 bases, 10 bases remained unmatched. Germline values: CDR1 SGHDN, CDR2 FVKESK. The CDR3 DNA reads TGTGCCAGCAGCCAAGTCGGGTCCCCGGGACTAGCGGCCTACGAGCAGTACTTC. Amino acid sequence: CASSQVGSPGLAAYEQYF.

The V gene is TRBV7-8, the J gene TRBJ2-1, with D possibly being TRBD2 (7 bases). Germline CDR1 reads SGHVS; CDR2 reads FQNEAQ. The CDR3 runs to 16 residues. V was clipped by 7 bases and J by 6 bases, with 22 bases between them. This CDR3 reads CASTDQQGGDPNEQFF. Here the CDR3 DNA reads TGTGCCAGCACCGACCAACAAGGGGGGGACCCCAATGAGCAGTTCTTC.

The CDR3 sequence: CASSQVGFSPLHF. CDR3 in DNA: TGTGCCAGCAGTCAGGTTGGATTTTCACCCCTCCACTTT. The chain combines TRBV6-2 or TRBV6-3 with TRBJ1-6, with D unclear. Germline CDR1 and CDR2: MNHEY and SVGEGT. The V end was cut by 5 bases, the J end by 9 bases, with 11 bases between. CDR3 size: 13 residues.

The chain employs TRBV9 and TRBJ2-1; D is ambiguous. V lost 0 bases and J 8 bases, leaving 6 bases between the germline ends. CDR3 length equals 12 residues. Germline CDR1 and CDR2: SGDLS and YYNGEE. The CDR3 region has the DNA TGTGCCAGCAGCGTAGCTTTGGATGAGCAGTTCTTC. This translates into CASSVALDEQFF.

Of note for this clone: The junction and the germline gene differ at one end; a read error may be behind it. This chain joins TRBV10-3 and TRBJ2-7, with 11 bases identical to TRBD2. The CDR3 has 13 residues. Germline V gene sequence: CDR1 ENHRY, CDR2 SYGVKD. The CDR3 DNA reads as TGTGCCGTCAGGGGGACTAGCGGATACGAGCAGTACTTC. It yields the protein CAVRGTSGYEQYF.

The chain uses TRBV10-3 and TRBJ2-3; weak D call: TRBD2 (6 bases). The CDR3 extends over 13 amino acids. The ends were cut back, 8 bases at V and 4 bases at J, with 13 bases in the middle. Germline V CDR1 and CDR2: ENHRY, SYGVKD. The CDR3 DNA reads as TGTGCCATCGCCTCCGGGGGAGCAGATACGCAGTATTTT. Translation: CAIASGGADTQYF.

The chain uses TRBV11-2 and TRBJ1-5, with TRBD1 matching over 8 bases. The V gene end was trimmed by 0 bases and the J gene end by 7 bases; junction bases not matched to a gene: 2. Germline V gene lookup returns CDR1 SGHAT and CDR2 FQNNGV. The CDR3 is 14 amino acids. The CDR3 is CASSLEGTGQPQHF. CDR3 nucleotides: TGTGCCAGCAGCTTAGAGGGGACAGGCCAGCCCCAGCATTTT.

The chain combines TRBV2 with TRBJ2-2; unclear D gene. Germline CDR1 and CDR2: SNHLY and FYNNEI. This CDR3 contains 13 residues. The V end lost 6 bases, the J end lost 5 bases, and 10 bases lay between the germline ends. CDR3 in DNA: TGTGCCAGCAGGCCTGGGGAAACCGGGGAGCTGTTTTTT. Protein product: CASRPGETGELFF.

This chain uses TRBV2 with TRBJ2-3; 9 nucleotides agree with TRBD2. Per the germline V gene, CDR1 is SNHLY and CDR2 is FYNNEI. The CDR3 contains 17 residues. Trimming at V came to 8 bases and at J to 2 bases, leaving 14 bases not matched to a gene. CDR3 DNA: TGTGCCAGCGGAACCCAACTAGCGGGTCAAAACACAGATACGCAGTATTTT. It specifies CASGTQLAGQNTDTQYF.

The chain employs TRBV27 and TRBJ2-1; TRBD2 is a possible D gene (6 bases). V gave up 4 bases and J gave up 7 bases, with 20 bases separating them. Germline V lookup: CDR1 MNHEY, CDR2 SMNVEV (reference sequence). The CDR3 contains 16 residues. In nucleotides, the CDR3 is TGTGCCAGCAGTTCCCCTTGGGGGGAGAGCCAGAATGAGCAGTTCTTC. Translation gives CASSSPWGESQNEQFF.

The chain is built from TRBV2 and TRBJ2-3, with 7 bases identical to TRBD2. The CDR3 totals 14 residues. After removal of 6 bases from V and 8 bases from J, the junction contained 11 bases not matched to a gene. Germline V gives CDR1 SNHLY, CDR2 FYNNEI. The CDR3 nucleotides read TGTGCCAGCAGGAGACTAGCCGGACGTATTACGCAGTATTTT. Translation: CASRRLAGRITQYF.

The rearrangement links TRBV27 to TRBJ2-7; 9 nucleotides line up with TRBD1. Germline loops: CDR1 MNHEY, CDR2 SMNVEV (reference sequence). The V gene end was trimmed by 6 bases and the J gene end by 2 bases; junction bases not matched to a gene: 5. The CDR3 extends over 14 amino acids. The CDR3 bases are TGTGCCAGCAGGAGACAGGGGGGGACCTACGAGCAGTACTTC. It codes for CASRRQGGTYEQYF.

The genes are TRBV9 and TRBJ2-1; 12 nucleotides agree with TRBD2. Looked up from germline, CDR1 is SGDLS and CDR2 is YYNGEE. The CDR3 is 16 amino acids. Losses at the gene ends were 0 bases for V and 8 bases for J; bases not matched to a gene: 6. The CDR3, as DNA: TGTGCCAGCAGCGTAGAACTAGCGGGAGGCTGGGATGAGCAGTTCTTC. Protein: CASSVELAGGWDEQFF.

The sample holds one count of this clone. The rearrangement uses TRBV3-1 (or the pseudogene TRBV3-2) and TRBJ1-6, with D uncertain. The CDR3 covers 17 residues. CDR1 and CDR2 (germline): LGHDT, YNNKEL (reference sequence). Trimming cost V 3 bases and J 8 bases, with 20 bases left between them. CDR3 loop: CASSQAFLSGGYSPLHF. The CDR3 nucleotides are TGTGCCAGCAGCCAGGCTTTCCTTTCCGGAGGATATTCACCCCTCCACTTT.

J is TRBJ1-6 and V is TRBV19, with TRBD1 as a possible D gene (6 bases). CDR1 LNHDA and CDR2 SQIVND come from the germline V gene (reference sequence). V lost 7 bases and J 5 bases, leaving 12 bases between the germline ends. This CDR3 contains 14 residues. The DNA of the CDR3 is TGTGCCAGTACCGGACAGCTCAATAATTCACCCCTCCACTTT. Amino acids: CASTGQLNNSPLHF.

This clone was seen once. The chain carries TRBV12-3 or TRBV12-4 and TRBJ2-1; possibly TRBD1 or TRBD2 for D (5 bases each). The germline V and J ends were trimmed by 1 base and 8 bases, with 9 bases remaining between them. This CDR3 is built from 13 residues. This CDR3 is CASSLVGDDEQFF. The CDR3 coding sequence is TGTGCCAGCAGTTTAGTAGGGGACGATGAGCAGTTCTTC.

Only one count was recorded for this clone. The V gene is TRBV19, the J gene TRBJ2-2; TRBD2 aligns across 10 bases. CDR1 and CDR2 (germline): LNHDA, SQIVND (reference sequence). V was clipped by 6 bases and J by 0 bases; unmatched bases: 4. The CDR3 runs 16 residues. The DNA for the CDR3 is TGTGCCAGTAGGGTACTAGCGGGAACGAACACCGGGGAGCTGTTTTTT. Amino acids: CASRVLAGTNTGELFF.

The gene calls are TRBV7-2 and TRBJ2-2; the D is unclear. The CDR3 loop spans 15 amino acids. The V gene's germline CDR1 is SGHTA and CDR2 FQGNSA. V dropped 1 base and J dropped 2 bases, with 8 bases sitting between them. Here the CDR3 reads CASSLVPGNTGELFF. The CDR3 DNA follows: TGTGCCAGCAGCTTAGTACCCGGTAACACCGGGGAGCTGTTTTTT.

The V and J genes are TRBV6-2 or TRBV6-3 and TRBJ2-4, with 9 bases aligning to TRBD1. CDR1 and CDR2 (germline): MNHEY, SVGEGT. The CDR3 is 18 residues long. The J segment lost 0 bases and the V segment lost 6 bases, leaving 12 bases of the junction unmatched. In DNA form, the CDR3 reads TGTGCCAGCAGCCACCGTCCCGGGACAGGGCTAGCCAAAAACATTCAGTACTTC. Translated: CASSHRPGTGLAKNIQYF.

The V and J genes are TRBV14 and TRBJ2-5; D tentatively fits TRBD1 or TRBD2 (5 bases each). The ends were cut back, 0 bases at V and 9 bases at J, with 17 bases in the middle. CDR1 and CDR2 (germline): SGHDN, FVKESK. CDR3 length equals 15 residues. In nucleotides, the CDR3 is TGTGCCAGCAGCCAAGATTATGGGGGATCTGGGGCCCAGTACTTC. Translated, it gives CASSQDYGGSGAQYF.

V usage is TRBV11-2 and J usage is TRBJ2-1, with 8 bases that match TRBD1. CDR3 length equals 17 residues. J was trimmed by 0 bases and V by 1 base; bases with no gene match: 5. Germline loops: CDR1 SGHAT, CDR2 FQNNGV. CDR3 DNA sequence: TGTGCCAGCAGCTTAGGTTCCGGGACAGGCTCCTACAATGAGCAGTTCTTC. Its translation is CASSLGSGTGSYNEQFF.

The chain employs TRBV7-9 and TRBJ1-1; TRBD1 is a possible D gene (6 bases). Looked up from germline, CDR1 is SEHNR and CDR2 is FQNEAQ (reference sequence). The CDR3 runs 15 residues. V gave up 2 bases and J gave up 8 bases, with 18 bases separating them. CDR3 sequence reads: CASSLSPGEGTEAFF. The CDR3 nucleotides read TGTGCCAGCAGCTTATCGCCGGGAGAGGGGACAGAAGCTTTCTTT.

The chain couples TRBV19 to TRBJ1-3; 8 nucleotides line up with TRBD1. The trim removed 5 bases at V and 0 bases at J, leaving 3 bases unmatched. The length of the CDR3 is 15 residues. Germline values: CDR1 LNHDA, CDR2 SQIVND (reference sequence). The CDR3 sequence is CASSPQGASGNTIYF. As DNA, the CDR3 is TGTGCCAGTAGTCCTCAGGGGGCCTCTGGAAACACCATATATTTT.

The chain uses TRBV10-1 and TRBJ2-3, with D perhaps matching TRBD1 or TRBD2 (5 bases each). Trimming removed 3 bases at V and 2 bases at J, with 12 bases between. CDR3 length equals 15 residues. CDR1 and CDR2 from the germline V gene are WNHNN and SYGVQD (reference sequence). Written as DNA, the CDR3 is TGCGCCAGCAGTGATGAGGGGTCCCCCACAGATACGCAGTATTTT. Translating gives CASSDEGSPTDTQYF.

The CDR3 sequence: CASSPGYGTGNEKLFF. DNA of the CDR3: TGTGCCAGCAGCCCCGGATATGGGACAGGGAATGAAAAACTGTTTTTT. V is TRBV5-4 and J is TRBJ1-4; TRBD1 agrees at 9 bases. V lost 4 bases to trimming and J lost 5 bases; unmatched junction nucleotides: 9. The germline CDR1 and CDR2 sequences are SGHNT and YYREEE (reference sequence). There are 16 residues in the CDR3.

The chain is built from TRBV7-6 and TRBJ2-1, with D maybe TRBD2 (5 bases). The CDR3 contains 14 residues. CDR1 is SGHVS and CDR2 is FNYEAQ in the germline V gene. With 4 bases removed from V and 5 bases from J, the gap between germline ends came to 12 bases. The CDR3: CASSWVHGNNEQFF. CDR3 nucleotide sequence: TGTGCCAGCAGCTGGGTGCACGGGAACAATGAGCAGTTCTTC. Looking up the rest from reference TRBV7-6 and TRBJ2-1 gives the full variable domain: GAGVSQSPRYKVTKRGQDVALRCDPISGHVSLYWYRQALGQGPEFLTYFNYEAQQDKSGLPNDRFSAERPEGSISTLTIQRTEQRDSAMYRCASSWVHGNNEQFFGPGTRLTVL.

The chain has TRBV3-1 (or the pseudogene TRBV3-2) and TRBJ2-1; 15 bases match TRBD2. The CDR3 is made up of 16 amino acids. The germline V gene has CDR1 LGHDT and CDR2 YNNKEL (reference sequence). V dropped 4 bases and J dropped 6; count of bases not matched to a gene: 4. The DNA of the CDR3 is TGTGCCAGCAGCCCGGGACTAGCGGGAGGCCTCAATGAGCAGTTCTTC. This codes for CASSPGLAGGLNEQFF.